This entry is about one T cell receptor beta chain. One end of the junction is discordant with germline, which a read error may explain. The data were obtained in a study of blood T cell repertoires in COVID-19. Study at large: Acute and convalescent COVID-19 specimens originated in the United States, Italy and Spain. Sources were T cells, B-cell-depleted T cells, or PBMCs; the material itself was cDNA or gDNA.

Study processing details: Nucleated cell number was recorded as an estimate derived from reference gene primer amplification. Data came from immunoSEQ multiplex PCR; TCRdb stores just in-frame clones and leaves some out. V, J and clone size are those of that table, while D and trimming were read from the DNA. The sample has 110,000 or so clones; 81% are singletons. Per germline, CDR1 GTSNPN and CDR2 SVGIG (reference sequence). The CDR3 runs 15 residues. J is TRBJ2-7 and V is TRBV30, with TRBD1 identical over 12 bases. The material sequenced was peripheral blood. The receptor comes from a human donor in a cohort sampled during active COVID-19. As DNA, the CDR3 is TGTGCCTGGAGTGGCCGGGACAGGGGGCCCCAATCCACACGCTTC. It is translated as CAWSGRDRGPQSTRF.